The 29 T cell receptor beta chains in this list originate from one sample, sequenced in a study of PD-L1 blockade in urothelial cancer listed by TCRdb under 2017. The method was the immunoSEQ multiplex PCR assay. In its TCRdb copy, this immuneACCESS table keeps in-frame sequences only and misses some clones. Where compared with another copy, unresolved V genes explain less than half of these, and the others have no known cause. This sample holds about 91,000 clones; 83% were observed only once. Approximately 8% of the sample lies in the top ten. What the time point label conveys for this sample: peripheral blood 6 weeks after treatment start. The source material was PBMCs, sampled around atezolizumab (anti-PD-L1) treatment. The receptors were gathered from a man between 65 and 85 years old with urothelial cancer.

V and J are TRBV13 and TRBJ2-3; 15 bases match TRBD2. CDR3 length equals 19 residues. V was clipped by 0 bases and J by 0 bases; unmatched bases: 4. Per germline, CDR1 PRHDT and CDR2 FYEKMQ (reference sequence). In DNA form, the CDR3 reads TGTGCCAGCAGCTTAGGCCGTGGACTAGCGGGGGGGAGCACAGATACGCAGTATTTT. Protein product: CASSLGRGLAGGSTDTQYF.

J is TRBJ2-7 and V is TRBV4-2, with 7 bases matching TRBD2. V trimming: 0 bases; J trimming: 3 bases; junction bases outside the gene matches: 8. Germline CDR1 is LGHNA and CDR2 is YNFKEQ. The CDR3 is made up of 16 amino acids. The CDR3 region is CASSQDLGGDRYEQYF. CDR3 in DNA: TGTGCCAGCAGCCAAGATTTGGGGGGGGACCGCTACGAGCAGTACTTC.

V gene TRBV4-3 combines with J gene TRBJ2-1; 8 bases align to TRBD2. The ends lost 1 base at V and 3 bases at J; junction bases unmatched: 5. CDR3 size: 16 residues. CDR1 is LGHNA and CDR2 is YSLEER in the germline V gene. The chain's CDR3 is CASSQGASGLYNEQFF. The CDR3 nucleotides are TGCGCCAGCAGCCAAGGCGCTAGCGGGCTCTACAATGAGCAGTTCTTC.

V usage is TRBV27 and J usage is TRBJ2-4; 7 bases agree with TRBD2. V dropped 5 bases and J dropped 0; count of bases not matched to a gene: 10. The CDR3 contains 17 residues. Germline loops: CDR1 MNHEY, CDR2 SMNVEV (reference sequence). The CDR3: CASSPLGGALAKNIQYF. The DNA for the CDR3 is TGTGCCAGCAGTCCCCTGGGAGGGGCACTAGCCAAAAACATTCAGTACTTC.

The chain couples TRBV29-1 to TRBJ1-1; 12 bases are shared with TRBD1. This CDR3 region has 13 residues. Germline CDR1 reads SQVTM; CDR2 reads ANQGSEA. With V trimmed by 7 bases and J by 7 bases, 7 bases remained unmatched. CDR3 in amino acids: CSARDRGHGEAFF. CDR3 nucleotide sequence: TGCAGCGCCAGGGACAGGGGGCACGGTGAAGCTTTCTTT.

The V gene is TRBV29-1, the J gene TRBJ2-5; 9 bases are a match to TRBD1. With 5 bases clipped from V and 2 bases from J, the junction kept 12 bases outside the gene matches. The CDR3 totals 16 residues. Germline-derived CDR1 and CDR2 are SQVTM and ANQGSEA. The DNA for the CDR3 is TGCAGCGTTCGGGGACCGGGACAGGGATTTCAAGAGACCCAGTACTTC. Protein product: CSVRGPGQGFQETQYF.

In its sample, this clone was seen a few times. V is TRBV27 and J is TRBJ2-1; TRBD1 matches at 8 bases. The length of the CDR3 is 13 residues. V gave up 5 bases and J gave up 7 bases; unmatched junction bases: 4. The V gene's germline CDR1 is MNHEY and CDR2 SMNVEV (reference sequence). The CDR3 loop is CASSGWTGNEQFF. The CDR3 nucleotides read TGTGCCAGCAGTGGGTGGACAGGGAATGAGCAGTTCTTC.

This clone was seen a few times. The same CDR3 also results from other DNA sequences found in this sample. This chain joins TRBV30 and TRBJ1-2, with D possibly TRBD1 on 5 matching bases. V was trimmed by 2 bases and J by 3 bases, leaving 13 bases between them. CDR3 length: 14 residues. CDR1 is GTSNPN, CDR2 SVGIG, per germline (reference sequence). CDR3: CAWSSGGRDYGYTF. For the CDR3, the DNA is TGTGCCTGGAGTAGCGGGGGACGAGACTATGGCTACACCTTC.

This clone was counted between two and nine times. V is TRBV6-1 and J is TRBJ2-3, with D perhaps matching TRBD1 (5 bases). CDR1 and CDR2 (germline): MNHNS, SASEGT. Trimming cost V 7 bases and J 2 bases, with 10 bases left between them. The CDR3 runs 13 residues. CDR3 DNA: TGTGCCAGCACCAGGGAATACACAGATACGCAGTATTTT. This translates into CASTREYTDTQYF.

The V gene is TRBV15, the J gene TRBJ1-1, with a tentative D call TRBD1 (5 bases). This CDR3 spans 13 amino acids. Germline V gene sequence: CDR1 LNHNV, CDR2 YYDKDF (reference sequence). Trimming left V 8 bases short and J 5 bases short, with 15 bases between. The CDR3 loop reads CATGGGDGTEAFF. The CDR3 coding sequence is TGTGCCACCGGAGGAGGGGACGGAACTGAAGCTTTCTTT. Full variable domain (outside the CDR3, taken from reference TRBV15 and TRBJ1-1): DAMVIQNPRYQVTQFGKPVTLSCSQTLNHNVMYWYQQKSSQAPKLLFHYYDKDFNNEADTPDNFQSRRPNTSFCFLDIRSPGLGDTAMYLCATGGGDGTEAFFGQGTRLTVV.

This clone was seen once. The gene calls are TRBV4-1 and TRBJ2-6; weak D call: TRBD1 (5 bases). Trimming took off 0 bases at V and 0 bases at J, with 9 bases between the two ends. Germline loops: CDR1 MGHRA, CDR2 YSYEKL. This CDR3 region has 17 residues. The CDR3 DNA follows: TGCGCCAGCAGCCAAGAAGACAGAGCCTCTGGGGCCAACGTCCTGACTTTC. It yields the protein CASSQEDRASGANVLTF.

The chain employs TRBV6-1 and TRBJ1-6; D gene unclear. Trimming removed 6 bases from V and 4 bases from J, with 7 bases in between. Germline CDR1 and CDR2: MNHNS and SASEGT. This CDR3 spans 13 amino acids. The CDR3 region has the DNA TGTGCCAGCAGCCGGGATTATAATTCACCCCTCCACTTT. Translating gives CASSRDYNSPLHF.

The V gene is TRBV4-1, the J gene TRBJ2-2; 7 nucleotides align to TRBD2. CDR1 is MGHRA and CDR2 is YSYEKL in the germline V gene. V lost 1 base to trimming and J lost 5 bases; unmatched junction nucleotides: 4. This CDR3 is 15 amino acids long. CDR3 DNA sequence: TGCGCCAGCAGCCAAGTTATTAGCGGGACCGGGGAGCTGTTTTTT. Translated: CASSQVISGTGELFF.

For this clone: The same CDR3 can be traced to other DNA sequences in this sample. V gene TRBV5-1 combines with J gene TRBJ1-4, with D maybe TRBD1 (5 bases). V was shortened by 0 bases and J by 3 bases, with 9 bases between the two germline ends. The CDR3 runs to 15 residues. Looked up from germline, CDR1 is SGHRS and CDR2 is YFSETQ. CDR3 sequence: CASSLAGQANEKLFF. The CDR3 region has the DNA TGCGCCAGCAGCTTGGCTGGACAAGCTAATGAAAAACTGTTTTTT. The whole variable domain, filled in from reference TRBV5-1 and TRBJ1-4, reads KAGVTQTPRYLIKTRGQQVTLSCSPISGHRSVSWYQQTPGQGLQFLFEYFSETQRNKGNFPGRFSGRQFSNSRSEMNVSTLELGDSALYLCASSLAGQANEKLFFGSGTQLSVL.

The V gene is TRBV4-1, the J gene TRBJ2-3, with TRBD2 identical over 11 bases. The CDR3 has 16 residues. CDR1 MGHRA and CDR2 YSYEKL come from the germline V gene. Unmatched junction bases numbered 5, after V lost 2 bases and J lost 4 bases. CDR3 sequence reads: CASSQFSGRAADTQYF. CDR3 coding DNA: TGCGCCAGCAGCCAATTTAGCGGGAGGGCCGCAGATACGCAGTATTTT.

CDR3 protein: CASSYDREPDTQYF. CDR3 bases: TGTGCCAGCAGTTACGACAGGGAACCAGATACGCAGTATTTT. This chain connects TRBV6-5 to TRBJ2-3; 7 bases line up with TRBD1. Germline V gene sequence: CDR1 MNHEY, CDR2 SVGAGI. The CDR3 covers 14 residues. Unmatched junction bases numbered 3, after V lost 2 bases and J lost 4 bases.

The chain couples TRBV7-9 to TRBJ1-2; D gene unclear. This CDR3 is 15 amino acids long. The V end was cut by 2 bases, the J end by 6 bases, with 16 bases between. Germline assignment: CDR1 SEHNR and CDR2 FQNEAQ (reference sequence). Here the CDR3 reads CASSLNSLSVNGYTF. CDR3 DNA: TGTGCCAGCAGCTTAAACAGCCTCTCGGTTAATGGCTACACCTTC.

This chain joins TRBV7-2 and TRBJ1-1, with 9 bases matching TRBD1. CDR3 length: 15 amino acids. Germline CDR1 reads SGHTA; CDR2 reads FQGNSA. Losses at the gene ends were 5 bases for V and 0 bases for J; bases not matched to a gene: 4. As DNA, the CDR3 is TGTGCCAGCAGCCGACAGGGGGGGATGAACACTGAAGCTTTCTTT. Translating it yields CASSRQGGMNTEAFF. Using reference TRBV7-2 and TRBJ1-1 for the parts outside the CDR3, the full variable domain is GAGVSQSPSNKVTEKGKDVELRCDPISGHTALYWYRQSLGQGLEFLIYFQGNSAPDKSGLPSDRFSAERTGGSVSTLTIQRTQQEDSAVYLCASSRQGGMNTEAFFGQGTRLTVV.

The chain joins TRBV6-5 to TRBJ2-2; 8 bases match TRBD1. The V gene end was trimmed by 4 bases and the J gene end by 2 bases; junction bases not matched to a gene: 3. Germline V gene data show CDR1 as MNHEY and CDR2 as SVGAGI. CDR3 length: 15 residues. CDR3: CASSFRGPNTGELFF. The CDR3 DNA sequence: TGTGCCAGCAGTTTCAGGGGGCCCAACACCGGGGAGCTGTTTTTT.

The chain couples TRBV30 to TRBJ2-3; a possible D gene is TRBD2 (6 bases). Germline-derived CDR1 and CDR2 are GTSNPN and SVGIG (reference sequence). The CDR3 contains 15 residues. The V gene lost 0 bases and the J gene lost 2 bases, with 12 bases spanning the gap. For the CDR3, the DNA is TGTGCCTGGAGTGTAAGGGGACTCAACACAGATACGCAGTATTTT. Its translation is CAWSVRGLNTDTQYF.

This sequence joins TRBV5-1 and TRBJ2-5, with TRBD1 identical over 8 bases. This CDR3 has 15 amino acids. V lost 4 bases, J lost 2 bases, and 7 bases stayed unmatched. CDR1 is SGHRS, CDR2 YFSETQ, per germline. The CDR3, as DNA: TGCGCCAGCAGCCCGGGGACAGGAAGACAAGAGACCCAGTACTTC. This sequence encodes CASSPGTGRQETQYF.

This chain links TRBV5-5 with TRBJ2-2; TRBD1 matches at 9 bases. The V segment lost 4 bases and the J segment 4 bases; nucleotides outside the gene matches: 11. This CDR3 is 17 amino acids long. Germline V gene lookup returns CDR1 SGHKS and CDR2 YYEKEE (reference sequence). The CDR3 DNA reads as TGTGCCAGCAGCGTAACCGGGACAGGGAGTAGCACCGGGGAGCTGTTTTTT. Its protein product is CASSVTGTGSSTGELFF.

The table lists this clone with a count of one. The J gene is TRBJ2-3, the V gene TRBV19; D perhaps matches TRBD1 (6 bases). The CDR3 covers 15 residues. The V and J ends lost 5 bases and 0 bases respectively, with 12 bases between them. Germline V gene lookup returns CDR1 LNHDA and CDR2 SQIVND (reference sequence). The CDR3 DNA reads as TGTGCCAGTAGTGGGGGCCATGCGAGCACAGATACGCAGTATTTT. The encoded protein is CASSGGHASTDTQYF.

The chain links TRBV21-1 to TRBJ2-1; TRBD2 was called by the table and not checked on the DNA. TRBV21-1 represents a pseudogene. The CDR3 spans 13 residues. For the CDR3, the DNA is TGTGCCAGCAGCAGGGGACTTAACAATGAGCAGTTCTTC. Amino acid sequence: CASSRGLNNEQFF.

This clone has just one count. This chain links TRBV11-2 with TRBJ2-3; TRBD1 matches 8 bases. The junction had 6 bases not matched to a gene; V was cut back by 2 bases and J by 5 bases. In germline, CDR1 is SGHAT, CDR2 FQNNGV. The length of the CDR3 is 15 residues. CDR3 DNA: TGTGCCAGCAGCTTATCTCAGGGGGCCGGAGATACGCAGTATTTT. Its protein is CASSLSQGAGDTQYF.

The chain has TRBV5-6 and TRBJ1-2, with 7 bases aligning to TRBD1. This CDR3 is built from 13 residues. Germline trimming cut 2 bases from V and 4 bases from J; bases unmatched to any gene: 2. The germline V gene encodes CDR1 SGHDT and CDR2 YYEEEE. CDR3 coding DNA: TGTGCCAGCAGCTTAAGACAGGGCTATGGCTACACCTTC. This translates into CASSLRQGYGYTF.

This sequence joins TRBV7-2 and TRBJ2-7; 10 bases are a match to TRBD2. The junction had 5 bases not matched to a gene; V was cut back by 0 bases and J by 6 bases. The V gene's germline CDR1 is SGHTA and CDR2 FQGNSA. The CDR3 spans 15 residues. This chain's CDR3 is CASSLAPSGRSEQYF. CDR3 coding DNA: TGTGCCAGCAGCTTAGCGCCTAGCGGGAGATCCGAGCAGTACTTC.

V gene TRBV9 combines with J gene TRBJ2-3, with a tentative D call TRBD1 (6 bases). The CDR3 has 16 amino acids. Germline CDR1 reads SGDLS; CDR2 reads YYNGEE. Between the trimmed V and J ends, which lost 3 bases and 0 bases, there was a span of 14 bases. CDR3 bases: TGTGCCAGCAGCGCGACAGGAACCCCCAGCACAGATACGCAGTATTTT. This sequence encodes CASSATGTPSTDTQYF.

The chain employs TRBV7-3 and TRBJ2-2; weak D call: TRBD2 (5 bases). The CDR3 contains 14 residues. The V end was cut by 3 bases, the J end by 8 bases, with 13 bases between. In germline, CDR1 is SGHTA, CDR2 FQGTGA. The CDR3 DNA reads TGTGCCAGCAGCTTCTCCAGCGGAGGAGGGGAGCTGTTTTTT. It yields the protein CASSFSSGGGELFF. The entire variable domain, with the rest obtained from reference TRBV7-3 and TRBJ2-2, is as follows: GAGVSQTPSNKVTEKGKYVELRCDPISGHTALYWYRQSLGQGPEFLIYFQGTGAADDSGLPNDRFFAVRPEGSVSTLKIQRTERGDSAVYLCASSFSSGGGELFFGEGSRLTVL.